This T cell receptor beta chain was retrieved from a study of blood T cell repertoires in COVID-19. Germline assignment: CDR1 LNHNV and CDR2 YYDKDF (reference sequence). The J segment lost 4 bases and the V segment lost 9 bases, leaving 11 bases of the junction unmatched. This CDR3 contains 15 residues. Per the original data handling: Amplification with reference gene primers provided the estimates of nucleated cell counts. Generated by immunoSEQ multiplex PCR, the TCRdb table keeps only in-frame clones and is missing some. V and J calls and clone size are as listed in that table; D and trimming were resolved from the DNA. The sample has about 370,000 clones, 85% to 90% seen once. In assigning cohorts, the study relied on participant-reported clinical history.

Source material: PBMCs or T cells enriched from blood (not recorded which). The J gene is TRBJ2-2, the V gene TRBV15; TRBD2 agrees at 7 bases. The receptor comes from a young man who had recovered from COVID-19. The CDR3 nucleotides read TGTGCCACGAGCCGCAGGGAGGGTTTCACCGGGGAGCTGTTTTTT. It translates to CATSRREGFTGELFF.